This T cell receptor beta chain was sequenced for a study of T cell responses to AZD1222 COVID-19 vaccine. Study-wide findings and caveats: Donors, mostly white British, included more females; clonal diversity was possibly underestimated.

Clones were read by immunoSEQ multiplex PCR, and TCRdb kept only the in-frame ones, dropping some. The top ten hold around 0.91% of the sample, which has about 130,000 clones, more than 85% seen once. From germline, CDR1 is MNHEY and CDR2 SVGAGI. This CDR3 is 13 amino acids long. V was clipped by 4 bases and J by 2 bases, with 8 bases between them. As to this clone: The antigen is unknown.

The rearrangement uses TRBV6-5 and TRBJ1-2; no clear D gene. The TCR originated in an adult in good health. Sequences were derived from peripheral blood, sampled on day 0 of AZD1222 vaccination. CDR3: CASSLRENYGYTF. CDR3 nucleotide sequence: TGTGCCAGCAGTTTGCGTGAGAACTATGGCTACACCTTC.